The 10 T cell receptor beta chains below were found in one sample sequenced in a study of T cell responses to AZD1222 COVID-19 vaccine. Data came from immunoSEQ multiplex PCR; TCRdb stores just in-frame clones and leaves some out. This sample has 90,000 to 120,000 clones, with 92% found just once. Sequences were derived from peripheral blood, sampled 28 days after the second AZD1222 dose. These receptor sequences come from an adult who received the AZD1222 COVID-19 vaccine.

This chain links TRBV7-3 with TRBJ2-3; tentatively, D is TRBD1 (5 bases). Germline V gene lookup returns CDR1 SGHTA and CDR2 FQGTGA. V lost 5 bases to trimming and J lost 2 bases, with 11 bases between them. This CDR3 is 14 amino acids long. Here the CDR3 DNA reads TGTGCCAGCAGCATCACAGGATCCACAGATACGCAGTATTTT. This gives the protein CASSITGSTDTQYF.

J is TRBJ2-1 and V is TRBV15; D is perhaps TRBD1 or TRBD2 (5 bases each). The CDR3 has 17 residues. Trimming pared 4 bases from V and 0 bases from J, leaving 16 bases between. Germline lookup yields CDR1 LNHNV and CDR2 YYDKDF (reference sequence). The CDR3 loop reads CATSKQRGVSSYNEQFF. As DNA, the CDR3 is TGTGCCACCAGCAAGCAGCGAGGGGTGAGCTCCTACAATGAGCAGTTCTTC.

The V and J genes are TRBV19 and TRBJ1-3; 9 bases line up with TRBD1. There are 16 residues in the CDR3. Germline V CDR1 and CDR2: LNHDA, SQIVND (reference sequence). V was clipped by 2 bases and J by 2 bases; unmatched bases: 4. The CDR3 sequence: CASSIQQGAAGNTIYF. The CDR3 coding sequence is TGTGCCAGTAGTATACAACAGGGGGCTGCTGGAAACACCATATATTTT.

The chain has TRBV29-1 and TRBJ2-4; 8 bases are a match to TRBD1. With V trimmed by 5 bases and J by 8 bases, 20 bases remained unmatched. CDR1 is SQVTM, CDR2 ANQGSEA, per germline. The CDR3 consists of 17 residues. The CDR3 loop is CSVPERGTGLSPDIQYF. The CDR3 DNA follows: TGCAGCGTTCCTGAGAGGGGGACAGGCCTCTCGCCGGACATTCAGTACTTC.

CDR3 DNA sequence: TGTGCCAGCAGTCCACTCGGGTTAGGGGTCTCGAACACTGAAGCTTTCTTT. Protein: CASSPLGLGVSNTEAFF. The V call is TRBV25-1, the J call TRBJ1-1; D may be TRBD1 (5 bases). V was clipped by 5 bases and J by 1 base, with 20 bases between them. From germline, CDR1 is MGHDK and CDR2 SYGVNS. The CDR3 extends over 17 amino acids.

The chain joins TRBV7-2 to TRBJ2-1, with a tentative D call TRBD1 (6 bases). Germline V CDR1 and CDR2: SGHTA, FQGNSA. Trimming took 6 bases from V and 8 from J, leaving 20 bases between them. This CDR3 spans 15 amino acids. CDR3 in amino acids: CASRLQGGHIYEQFF. The DNA of the CDR3 is TGTGCCAGCAGATTACAGGGTGGTCACATCTATGAGCAGTTCTTC.

The gene calls are TRBV19 and TRBJ1-6, with D possibly being TRBD1 (5 bases). V was trimmed by 2 bases and J by 4 bases, leaving 9 bases between them. CDR1 LNHDA and CDR2 SQIVND come from the germline V gene (reference sequence). There are 15 residues in the CDR3. CDR3 sequence: CASSISGLYNSPLHF. DNA of the CDR3: TGTGCCAGTAGTATATCGGGACTTTATAATTCACCCCTCCACTTT.

The chain links TRBV5-1 to TRBJ1-5; tentative D call: TRBD1 (5 bases). The germline V gene encodes CDR1 SGHRS and CDR2 YFSETQ. The V end lost 5 bases, the J end lost 7 bases, and 16 bases lay between the germline ends. The CDR3 is made up of 14 amino acids. In DNA, the CDR3 is TGCGCCAGCAGTTTGACCGGGGGTGGGCAGCCCCAGCATTTT. Its protein is CASSLTGGGQPQHF.

The chain is built from TRBV6-5 and TRBJ1-4; 9 bases are a match to TRBD1. CDR3 length: 14 residues. CDR1 MNHEY and CDR2 SVGAGI come from the germline V gene. With 5 bases clipped from V and 6 bases from J, the junction kept 4 bases outside the gene matches. CDR3 DNA sequence: TGTGCCAGCAGTAAATGGACAGGGGATGAAAAACTGTTTTTT. This gives the protein CASSKWTGDEKLFF.

CDR3 amino acids: CASSLAGSDTQYF. The CDR3 DNA follows: TGTGCCAGCAGCTTAGCAGGGTCAGATACGCAGTATTTT. J is TRBJ2-3 and V is TRBV28, with D possibly matching TRBD1 (5 bases). V gave up 6 bases and J gave up 4 bases, with 11 bases separating them. CDR1 is MDHEN, CDR2 SYDVKM, per germline. The CDR3 has 13 amino acids.